Listed here are 18 T cell receptor beta chains from one sample, sequenced in a study of Graves' ophthalmopathy and Graves' hyperthyroidism. The authors amplified TCR beta CDR3 regions from RNA transcripts. HTBI-primed first-round RT-PCR preceded second-round multiplex PCR. One entry per CDR3 protein results from TCRdb running MiXCR on the multiplex PCR reads. The sample contains some 240,000 distinct CDR3 sequences, less than 55% of which appear only once. The sequencing sample was made of peripheral blood. These receptors were collected from an adult man with Graves' ophthalmopathy.

The chain recombines TRBV4-1 with TRBJ1-3; 7 nucleotides line up with TRBD1. With V trimmed by 0 bases and J by 2 bases, 4 bases remained unmatched. This CDR3 contains 16 residues. Germline V lookup: CDR1 MGHRA, CDR2 YSYEKL. DNA for the CDR3: TGCGCCAGCAGCCAAGATCGACAGGGCCCTGGAAACACCATATATTTT. Its translation is CASSQDRQGPGNTIYF.

The gene calls are TRBV6-5 and TRBJ1-4; D call uncertain. This CDR3 spans 15 amino acids. Trimming removed 2 bases at V and 0 bases at J, with 7 bases between. Germline V gives CDR1 MNHEY, CDR2 SVGAGI. This CDR3 is CASSYDSTTNEKLFF. The CDR3 region has the DNA TGTGCCAGCAGTTACGACTCTACAACTAATGAAAAACTGTTTTTT.

This clonotype was picked up a small number of times. The chain has TRBV4-1 and TRBJ2-7, with D uncertain. V lost 6 bases and J 7 bases, leaving 16 bases between the germline ends. The CDR3 is 13 residues long. Germline lookup yields CDR1 MGHRA and CDR2 YSYEKL. The DNA of the CDR3 is TGCGCCAGCAGTCCTGCCGAGCGTAGAGAGCAGTACTTC. Encoded protein: CASSPAERREQYF.

This clonotype has a handful of counts. This chain links TRBV7-3 with TRBJ2-5, with TRBD1 matching 7 bases. Germline loops: CDR1 SGHTA, CDR2 FQGTGA. CDR3 length equals 15 residues. The J segment lost 3 bases and the V segment lost 5 bases, leaving 9 bases of the junction unmatched. CDR3 amino acids: CASSDTGQEEETQYF. The CDR3 coding sequence is TGTGCCAGCAGCGACACAGGACAGGAAGAAGAGACCCAGTACTTC.

This clonotype was seen a few times. The chain has TRBV12-3 or TRBV12-4 and TRBJ1-2, with D perhaps TRBD1 (5 bases). The V gene lost 5 bases and the J gene lost 2 bases, with 9 bases spanning the gap. The length of the CDR3 is 13 residues. The chain's CDR3 is CASSIPGNYGYTF. The CDR3 DNA is TGTGCCAGCAGTATACCAGGGAACTATGGCTACACCTTC.

The rearrangement uses TRBV7-6 and TRBJ2-2, with 7 positions matching TRBD1. CDR3 length equals 15 residues. The trim removed 1 base at V and 6 bases at J, leaving 5 bases unmatched. Per germline, CDR1 SGHVS and CDR2 FNYEAQ. The CDR3 is CASSLEGAQAGELFF. In DNA form, the CDR3 reads TGTGCCAGCAGCTTAGAGGGGGCGCAAGCCGGGGAGCTGTTTTTT.

This clonotype was seen a few times. V and J are TRBV5-6 and TRBJ1-6, with D perhaps matching TRBD1 (6 bases). Germline CDR1 reads SGHDT; CDR2 reads YYEEEE. The CDR3 has 13 residues. The V end was cut by 2 bases, the J end by 7 bases, with 7 bases between. The CDR3 DNA sequence: TGTGCCAGCAGCTTCGACAGGAATTCACCCCTCCACTTT. Its protein product is CASSFDRNSPLHF. Looking up the rest from reference TRBV5-6 and TRBJ1-6 gives the full variable domain: DAGVTQSPTHLIKTRGQQVTLRCSPKSGHDTVSWYQQALGQGPQFIFQYYEEEERQRGNFPDRFSGHQFPNYSSELNVNALLLGDSALYLCASSFDRNSPLHFGNGTRLTVT.

This clonotype has just one count. J is TRBJ2-5 and V is TRBV12-3 or TRBV12-4; 11 bases agree with TRBD2. CDR3 size: 16 residues. The J segment lost 2 bases and the V segment lost 5 bases, leaving 7 bases of the junction unmatched. The CDR3 reads CASSPGTSGPQETQYF. In DNA form, the CDR3 reads TGTGCCAGCAGTCCCGGGACTAGCGGTCCACAAGAGACCCAGTACTTC.

The V gene is TRBV9, the J gene TRBJ1-1, with D perhaps matching TRBD1 (5 bases). This CDR3 is 16 amino acids long. The germline gives CDR1 SGDLS, CDR2 YYNGEE. Trimming stripped 5 bases from V and 5 bases from J, with 22 bases between. The CDR3, as DNA: TGTGCCAGCAGAGGACCAGGGACTCAGGCGGGGACTGAAGCTTTCTTT. Translated, it gives CASRGPGTQAGTEAFF. Looking up the rest from reference TRBV9 and TRBJ1-1 gives the full variable domain: DSGVTQTPKHLITATGQRVTLRCSPRSGDLSVYWYQQSLDQGLQFLIQYYNGEERAKGNILERFSAQQFPDLHSELNLSSLELGDSALYFCASRGPGTQAGTEAFFGQGTRLTVV.

This clonotype was counted at least ten times. V is TRBV15 and J is TRBJ1-4; a weak D match, TRBD1 (5 bases). The CDR3 runs to 16 residues. The V end lost 5 bases, the J end lost 7 bases, and 20 bases lay between the germline ends. The germline CDR1 and CDR2 sequences are LNHNV and YYDKDF (reference sequence). CDR3 loop: CATSVYRGGEGEKLFF. CDR3 sequence (DNA): TGTGCCACCAGCGTATACCGCGGAGGGGAAGGTGAAAAACTGTTTTTT. The full variable domain, rest sourced from reference TRBV15 and TRBJ1-4, is DAMVIQNPRYQVTQFGKPVTLSCSQTLNHNVMYWYQQKSSQAPKLLFHYYDKDFNNEADTPDNFQSRRPNTSFCFLDIRSPGLGDTAMYLCATSVYRGGEGEKLFFGSGTQLSVL.

The chain links TRBV6-5 to TRBJ2-2; D unclear. V lost 5 bases to trimming and J lost 3 bases, with 7 bases between them. The CDR3 is 13 amino acids. In germline, CDR1 is MNHEY, CDR2 SVGAGI. In DNA, the CDR3 is TGTGCCAGCAGTGATCTGGACACCGGGGAGCTGTTTTTT. Amino acids: CASSDLDTGELFF.

This clonotype appeared a few times. The J gene is TRBJ1-2, the V gene TRBV7-9; 7 bases match TRBD1. Germline loops: CDR1 SEHNR, CDR2 FQNEAQ (reference sequence). There are 16 residues in the CDR3. The trim removed 1 base at V and 2 bases at J, leaving 7 bases unmatched. Here the CDR3 reads CASSLGTGEGNYGYTF. DNA of the CDR3: TGTGCCAGCAGCTTAGGAACAGGGGAAGGGAACTATGGCTACACCTTC. Combining the CDR3 with reference TRBV7-9 and TRBJ1-2 gives the whole variable domain DTGVSQNPRHKITKRGQNVTFRCDPISEHNRLYWYRQTLGQGPEFLTYFQNEAQLEKSRLLSDRFSAERPKGSFSTLEIQRTEQGDSAMYLCASSLGTGEGNYGYTFGSGTRLTVV.

On this clonotype: The CDR3 does not close with the conserved phenylalanine or tryptophan, likely indicating a read error. The DNA is left out, because the CDR3 cannot be placed on it with certainty; the CDR3 is given as TCRdb lists it. V is TRBV5-1 and J is TRBJ2-7; the D segment call TRBD2 is taken from the table without a DNA check. The CDR3 spans 9 residues, counting both ends. Germline-derived CDR1 and CDR2 are SGHRS and YFSETQ. CDR3 sequence: CASSLEEAG.

This clonotype was detected only a few times. The V and J genes are TRBV5-1 and TRBJ1-1, with D maybe TRBD1 (5 bases). The V end was cut by 0 bases, the J end by 4 bases, with 13 bases between. The CDR3 runs to 15 residues. The germline V gene encodes CDR1 SGHRS and CDR2 YFSETQ. This CDR3 is CASSLGLGQSTEAFF. Written as DNA, the CDR3 is TGCGCCAGCAGCTTGGGTCTGGGGCAGAGCACTGAAGCTTTCTTT.

On this clonotype itself: Its ends do not fully match the called genes, so a read error is possible. The rearrangement uses TRBV10-3 and TRBJ1-5, with D perhaps TRBD1 (5 bases). In germline, CDR1 is ENHRY, CDR2 SYGVKD. CDR3 length: 16 amino acids. CDR3 protein: CASSYSTSGSNQPQHF. The CDR3 nucleotides are TGTGCCAGCAGTTACTCGACCTCAGGGAGCAATCAGCCCCAGCATTTT.

The chain combines TRBV7-9 with TRBJ1-1; no firm D call. The CDR3 contains 14 residues. CDR1 and CDR2 (germline): SEHNR, FQNEAQ (reference sequence). V was shortened by 5 bases and J by 7 bases, with 17 bases between the two germline ends. This chain's CDR3 is CASSRPGPPNEAFF. Here the CDR3 DNA reads TGTGCCAGCAGCCGGCCCGGGCCGCCGAATGAAGCTTTCTTT.

The chain uses TRBV29-1 and TRBJ2-7, with D perhaps matching TRBD2 (6 bases). Trimming removed 7 bases from V and 6 bases from J, with 16 bases in between. CDR1 and CDR2 (germline): SQVTM, ANQGSEA. The CDR3 spans 12 residues. DNA of the CDR3: TGCAGCGCCCGGGACTCAGCCTGCGAGCAGTACTTC. Translation gives CSARDSACEQYF.

This chain connects TRBV12-3 or TRBV12-4 to TRBJ1-1; TRBD1 matches 9 bases. V lost 5 bases and J lost 3; bases outside the gene matches: 7. CDR3 length equals 15 residues. The CDR3 nucleotides are TGTGCCAGCAGTCCGTACAGGGGGCGGGACACTGAAGCTTTCTTT. Protein: CASSPYRGRDTEAFF.